Below, 23 T cell receptor beta chains from the same sample are listed, as sequenced in a study of blood T cell repertoires in COVID-19. The assay was immunoSEQ multiplex PCR, and TCRdb's table has in-frame clones only and misses some. Of around 190,000 clones in the sample, roughly 89% are singletons; the top ten hold more than 3%. Source material: PBMCs or T cells enriched from blood (not recorded which). Every receptor here comes from a woman aged 25-40 years who had been exposed to COVID-19.

With regard to this clone: Just one base apart from a much larger clone, this may be a read error. The CDR3 protein is CASSHRDSPLHF. The CDR3 nucleotides are TGTGCCAGCAGCCACAGGGATTCACCCCTCCACTTT. The genes are TRBV11-2 and TRBJ1-6; TRBD1 is a possible D gene (6 bases). This CDR3 has 12 amino acids. V was pared by 5 bases and J by 8 bases, with 7 bases between. Germline V gene lookup returns CDR1 SGHAT and CDR2 FQNNGV.

The chain has TRBV2 and TRBJ2-7; TRBD1 aligns across 12 bases. Germline V gives CDR1 SNHLY, CDR2 FYNNEI. The CDR3 extends over 16 amino acids. With 3 bases clipped from V and 2 bases from J, the junction kept 5 bases outside the gene matches. The CDR3 DNA follows: TGTGCCAGCAGTGATCTAGGGACAGGGGGCCCCTACGAGCAGTACTTC. Its protein product is CASSDLGTGGPYEQYF.

The rearrangement links TRBV5-1 to TRBJ2-2; TRBD1 aligns across 9 bases. V lost 0 bases to trimming and J lost 1 base; unmatched junction nucleotides: 1. Germline V gene data show CDR1 as SGHRS and CDR2 as YFSETQ. The CDR3 is made up of 16 amino acids. The CDR3 here is CASSLVGQGNTGELFF. CDR3 DNA: TGCGCCAGCAGCTTGGTGGGACAGGGGAACACCGGGGAGCTGTTTTTT.

The V and J genes are TRBV4-2 and TRBJ2-5, with 15 bases aligning to TRBD2. The CDR3 is 20 residues long. The germline CDR1 and CDR2 sequences are LGHNA and YNFKEQ. The V and J ends lost 2 bases and 0 bases, in that order; junction bases with no gene match: 10. CDR3 loop: CASSQWGLAGGLTNQETQYF. The CDR3 nucleotides read TGTGCCAGCAGCCAATGGGGACTAGCGGGGGGACTGACGAACCAAGAGACCCAGTACTTC.

Points on this clone: The identical CDR3 is also encoded by other nucleotide sequences in the sample. The rearrangement joins TRBV30 to TRBJ1-1; D is perhaps TRBD1 (6 bases). V dropped 0 bases and J dropped 4 bases, with 6 bases sitting between them. Per the germline V gene, CDR1 is GTSNPN and CDR2 is SVGIG (reference sequence). The CDR3 loop spans 12 amino acids. The CDR3 DNA sequence: TGTGCCTGGAGTGTACAGGGCACTGAAGCTTTCTTT. Amino acids: CAWSVQGTEAFF.

This clone was recorded a few times. The chain carries TRBV4-3 and TRBJ1-6, with 7 bases lining up with TRBD1. Germline CDR1 LGHNA, CDR2 YSLEER. The CDR3 sequence is 15 residues long. The V and J ends lost 0 bases and 7 bases, in that order; junction bases with no gene match: 3. This chain's CDR3 is CASSQDRDRNSPLHF. Here the CDR3 DNA reads TGCGCCAGCAGCCAAGATCGGGACAGAAATTCACCCCTCCACTTT.

The chain combines TRBV27 with TRBJ2-2; the D is unclear. The CDR3 is 12 residues long. Germline V lookup: CDR1 MNHEY, CDR2 SMNVEV (reference sequence). With 5 bases removed from V and 6 bases from J, the gap between germline ends came to 7 bases. CDR3 bases: TGTGCCAGCAGTCATCAGTCCGGGGAGCTGTTTTTT. Amino acids: CASSHQSGELFF.

The CDR3 loop is CASSEERQGHANTGELFF. CDR3 nucleotides: TGTGCCAGCAGTGAAGAAAGACAGGGGCACGCGAACACCGGGGAGCTGTTTTTT. The rearrangement links TRBV2 to TRBJ2-2, with 8 bases aligning to TRBD1. V gave up 1 base and J gave up 0 bases; unmatched junction bases: 7. The CDR3 length is 18 residues. Germline lookup yields CDR1 SNHLY and CDR2 FYNNEI.

This clone appeared a few times. Other DNA sequences within the sample encode an identical CDR3. The V call is TRBV7-9, the J call TRBJ1-4, with no clear D. Germline CDR1 and CDR2: SEHNR and FQNEAQ (reference sequence). There are 12 residues in the CDR3. Trimming removed 4 bases at V and 4 bases at J, with 4 bases between. The chain's CDR3 is CASSSLNEKLFF. CDR3 in DNA: TGTGCCAGCAGCTCCCTTAATGAAAAACTGTTTTTT.

The J gene is TRBJ2-3, the V gene TRBV7-2, with 10 bases matching TRBD1. V trimming: 1 base; J trimming: 6 bases; junction bases outside the gene matches: 10. The germline CDR1 and CDR2 sequences are SGHTA and FQGNSA. CDR3 size: 17 residues. CDR3 region: CASSLDRWDRGSDTQYF. CDR3 bases: TGTGCCAGCAGCTTAGATAGGTGGGACAGGGGTTCGGATACGCAGTATTTT.

The chain employs TRBV6-5 and TRBJ1-1; tentative D call: TRBD1 (5 bases). Between the trimmed V and J ends, which lost 4 bases and 0 bases, there was a span of 12 bases. The germline gives CDR1 MNHEY, CDR2 SVGAGI. The CDR3 sequence is 15 residues long. The CDR3: CASSSRQRMNTEAFF. CDR3 bases: TGTGCCAGCAGTTCACGACAGAGAATGAACACTGAAGCTTTCTTT.

V gene TRBV12-3 or TRBV12-4 combines with J gene TRBJ2-1, with D unclear. The ends were cut back, 6 bases at V and 4 bases at J, with 7 bases in the middle. CDR3 length: 12 amino acids. The CDR3 DNA reads as TGTGCCAGCAGCGGGTCGTACAATGAGCAGTTCTTC. Residues: CASSGSYNEQFF.

This chain joins TRBV5-1 and TRBJ1-2, with 9 bases that match TRBD1. The V and J ends lost 0 bases and 4 bases, in that order; junction bases with no gene match: 4. This CDR3 is 15 amino acids long. Germline V lookup: CDR1 SGHRS, CDR2 YFSETQ. The CDR3 sequence: CASSLETGGSYGYTF. DNA of the CDR3: TGCGCCAGCAGCTTGGAGACAGGGGGAAGCTATGGCTACACCTTC.

V is TRBV9 and J is TRBJ2-1, with TRBD2 identical over 10 bases. CDR3 length: 18 amino acids. Germline trimming cut 0 bases from V and 0 bases from J; bases unmatched to any gene: 6. Germline assignment: CDR1 SGDLS and CDR2 YYNGEE. CDR3 amino acids: CASSVGVAGGYSYNEQFF. CDR3 DNA sequence: TGTGCCAGCAGCGTAGGGGTAGCGGGGGGTTACTCCTACAATGAGCAGTTCTTC.

This chain uses TRBV30 with TRBJ1-2, with TRBD1 matching over 8 bases. CDR3 length: 14 residues. After removal of 1 base from V and 5 bases from J, the junction contained 6 bases not matched to a gene. CDR1 and CDR2 (germline): GTSNPN, SVGIG (reference sequence). CDR3 protein: CAWSGGTGGYGYTF. CDR3 DNA sequence: TGTGCCTGGAGTGGGGGGACAGGCGGTTATGGCTACACCTTC.

This clone was seen more than once but under ten times. The V call is TRBV10-1, the J call TRBJ1-2; D is possibly TRBD1 (6 bases). Germline CDR1 is WNHNN and CDR2 is SYGVQD (reference sequence). The CDR3 consists of 13 residues. Between the trimmed V and J ends, which lost 3 bases and 10 bases, there was a span of 15 bases. CDR3 loop: CASSEEDREHYTF. The CDR3 nucleotides are TGCGCCAGCAGTGAAGAGGACAGAGAACACTACACCTTC.

This chain links TRBV7-2 with TRBJ1-3; D perhaps matches TRBD1 (6 bases). The V gene's germline CDR1 is SGHTA and CDR2 FQGNSA. V lost 0 bases and J lost 6, with 15 bases in between. This CDR3 has 16 amino acids. CDR3 loop: CASSLAGGTSKNTIYF. The CDR3 DNA sequence: TGTGCCAGCAGCTTAGCGGGAGGGACATCCAAAAACACCATATATTTT. The whole variable domain, remainder taken from reference TRBV7-2 and TRBJ1-3, is GAGVSQSPSNKVTEKGKDVELRCDPISGHTALYWYRQSLGQGLEFLIYFQGNSAPDKSGLPSDRFSAERTGGSVSTLTIQRTQQEDSAVYLCASSLAGGTSKNTIYFGEGSWLTVV.

The DNA for the CDR3 is TGTGCCAGCCGGGGGGCCAACGTCCTGACTTTC. Translating gives CASRGANVLTF. This chain joins TRBV28 and TRBJ2-6; no reliable D call. CDR1 is MDHEN, CDR2 SYDVKM, per germline. The CDR3 is 11 amino acids. The ends were cut back, 8 bases at V and 4 bases at J, with 3 bases in the middle.

V usage is TRBV20-1 and J usage is TRBJ1-2; no clear D. V was clipped by 3 bases and J by 7 bases, with 12 bases between them. CDR3 length equals 12 residues. CDR1 is DFQATT and CDR2 is SNEGSKA in the germline V gene (reference sequence). DNA of the CDR3: TGCAGTGCTAGTCCCGGTGGCGGTGGCTACACCTTC. Amino acid sequence: CSASPGGGGYTF.

The CDR3: CASSQAARAGGYTF. The CDR3 DNA reads as TGCGCCAGCAGCCAAGCGGCCAGGGCAGGTGGCTACACCTTC. This chain connects TRBV4-3 to TRBJ1-2, with a possible D match to TRBD1 (5 bases). Per the germline V gene, CDR1 is LGHNA and CDR2 is YSLEER. Between the trimmed V and J ends, which lost 1 base and 7 bases, there was a span of 13 bases. CDR3 length: 14 amino acids.

The rearrangement joins TRBV5-8 to TRBJ1-1, with 9 bases that match TRBD1. The CDR3 loop spans 19 amino acids. V gave up 0 bases and J gave up 2 bases; unmatched junction bases: 14. Per germline, CDR1 SGHTS and CDR2 YDEGEE. The CDR3 spells CASSLALGTGHLVNTEAFF. In DNA form, the CDR3 reads TGTGCCAGCAGCTTGGCGTTAGGGACAGGGCATTTGGTCAACACTGAAGCTTTCTTT.

The J gene is TRBJ2-2, the V gene TRBV6-2 or TRBV6-3; 10 bases align to TRBD2. CDR1 and CDR2 from the germline V gene are MNHEY and SVGEGT. The CDR3 is 16 residues long. V shed 0 bases and J 4 bases; nucleotides not matched to a gene: 2. The CDR3, as DNA: TGTGCCAGCAGTTACTCCCTAGCGGGGGTCACCGGGGAGCTGTTTTTT. Protein sequence: CASSYSLAGVTGELFF.

The chain is built from TRBV5-6 and TRBJ2-7, with 7 bases matching TRBD1. Germline trimming cut 4 bases from V and 3 bases from J; bases unmatched to any gene: 16. The length of the CDR3 is 17 residues. Per germline, CDR1 SGHDT and CDR2 YYEEEE. For the CDR3, the DNA is TGTGCCAGCAGCCAATACATATACAGGGGACCCAACTACGAGCAGTACTTC. The encoded protein is CASSQYIYRGPNYEQYF.